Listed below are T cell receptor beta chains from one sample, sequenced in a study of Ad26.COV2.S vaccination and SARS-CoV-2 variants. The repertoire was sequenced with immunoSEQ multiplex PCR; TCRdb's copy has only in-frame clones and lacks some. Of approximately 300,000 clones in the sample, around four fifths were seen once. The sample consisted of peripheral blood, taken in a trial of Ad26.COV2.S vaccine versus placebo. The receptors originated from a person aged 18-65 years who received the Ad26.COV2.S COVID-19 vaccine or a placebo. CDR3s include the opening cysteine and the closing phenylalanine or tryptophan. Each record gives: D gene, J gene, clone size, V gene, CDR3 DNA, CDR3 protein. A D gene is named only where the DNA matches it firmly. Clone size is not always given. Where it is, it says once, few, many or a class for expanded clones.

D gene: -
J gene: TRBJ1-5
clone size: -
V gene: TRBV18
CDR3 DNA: TGTGCCAGCTCACCACCGGAGTGGGGCAGTCAGCCCCAGCATTTT
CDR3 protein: CASSPPEWGSQPQHF

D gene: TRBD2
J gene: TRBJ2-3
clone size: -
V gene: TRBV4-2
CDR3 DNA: TGTGCCAGCAGCCAAGACCCAGTAGCGGGGGGGAATGCAGATACGCAGTATTTT
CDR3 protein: CASSQDPVAGGNADTQYF

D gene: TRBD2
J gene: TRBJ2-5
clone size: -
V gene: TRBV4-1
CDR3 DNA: TGCGCCAGCAGCCAAGTAGGGAGGGAATGGGAGACCCAGTACTTC
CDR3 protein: CASSQVGREWETQYF

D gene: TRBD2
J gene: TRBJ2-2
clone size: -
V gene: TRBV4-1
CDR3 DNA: TGCGCCAGCAGCCAAGCGGGGGGGAACACCGGGGAGCTGTTTTTT
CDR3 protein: CASSQAGGNTGELFF

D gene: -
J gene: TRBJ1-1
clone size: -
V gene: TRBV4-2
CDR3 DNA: TGTGCCAGCAGCCGTTTACAGGGCCCTGAAGCTTTCTTT
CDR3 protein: CASSRLQGPEAFF

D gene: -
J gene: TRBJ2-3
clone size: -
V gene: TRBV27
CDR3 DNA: TGTGCCAGCAGTTCCGAAAAGGTGGGGGGTACAGATACGCAGTATTTT
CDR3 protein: CASSSEKVGGTDTQYF

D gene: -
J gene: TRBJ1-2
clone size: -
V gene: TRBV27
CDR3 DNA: TGTGCCAGCAGTTGGGCCCTGTCTAACTATGGCTACACCTTC
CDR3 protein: CASSWALSNYGYTF

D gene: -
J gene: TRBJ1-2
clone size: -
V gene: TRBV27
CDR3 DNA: TGTGCCAGCAGTTTAGGTCGGGAGGGTAAATTTGGCTACACCTTC
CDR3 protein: CASSLGREGKFGYTF

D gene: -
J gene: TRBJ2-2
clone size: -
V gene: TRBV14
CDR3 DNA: TGTGCCAGCAGCCAACGTAGCGTAAACACCGGGGAGCTGTTTTTT
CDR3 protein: CASSQRSVNTGELFF

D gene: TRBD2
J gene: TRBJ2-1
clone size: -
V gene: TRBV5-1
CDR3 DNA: TGCGCCAGCAGCTGGGGGACTAGCGGGGAAAATGAGCAGTTCTTC
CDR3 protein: CASSWGTSGENEQFF

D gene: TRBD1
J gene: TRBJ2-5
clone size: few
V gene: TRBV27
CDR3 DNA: TGTGCCAGCAGTAGACAGGGGCAAGAGACCCAGTACTTC
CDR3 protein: CASSRQGQETQYF

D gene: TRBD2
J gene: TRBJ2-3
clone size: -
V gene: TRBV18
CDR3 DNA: TGTGCCAGCTCACAACGGACTAGCGGATTCACAGATACGCAGTATTTT
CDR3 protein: CASSQRTSGFTDTQYF

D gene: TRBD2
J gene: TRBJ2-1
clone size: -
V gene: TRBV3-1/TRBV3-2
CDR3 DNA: TGTGCCAGCAGCCAAAGAAGGACTAGCGGGGACGAGCAGTTCTTC
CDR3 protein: CASSQRRTSGDEQFF

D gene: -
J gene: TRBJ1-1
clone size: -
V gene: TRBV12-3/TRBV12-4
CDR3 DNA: TGTGCCAGCAGTTTAGGGGGGGACACTGAAGCTTTCTTT
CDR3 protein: CASSLGGDTEAFF

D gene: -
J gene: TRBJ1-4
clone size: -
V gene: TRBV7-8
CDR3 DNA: TGTGCCAGCAGCTTCGGGGCGACTAATGAAAAACTGTTTTTT
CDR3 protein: CASSFGATNEKLFF

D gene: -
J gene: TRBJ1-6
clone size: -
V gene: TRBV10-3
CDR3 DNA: TGTGCCATCCGGGAACTCTATAATTCACCCCTCCACTTT
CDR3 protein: CAIRELYNSPLHF

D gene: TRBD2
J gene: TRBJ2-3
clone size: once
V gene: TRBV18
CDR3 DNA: TGTGCCAGCTCACCACGTAGCGGGGGGGCTGGAGATACGCAGTATTTT
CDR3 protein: CASSPRSGGAGDTQYF

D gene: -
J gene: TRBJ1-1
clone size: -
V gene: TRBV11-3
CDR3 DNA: TGTGCCAGCAGCATCGGCCCCGGGACCACTGAAGCTTTCTTT
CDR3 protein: CASSIGPGTTEAFF

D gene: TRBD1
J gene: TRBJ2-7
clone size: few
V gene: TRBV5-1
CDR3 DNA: TGCGCCAGCAGCCCTCCGACAGGGGGCGTTCGGAACGAGCAGTACTTC
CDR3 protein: CASSPPTGGVRNEQYF

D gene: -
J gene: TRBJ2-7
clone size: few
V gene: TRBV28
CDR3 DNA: TGTGCCAGCAGTCTCTCCTGGCAGGCGGCCCACGAGCAGTACTTC
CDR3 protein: CASSLSWQAAHEQYF

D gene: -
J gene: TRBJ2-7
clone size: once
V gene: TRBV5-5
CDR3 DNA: TGTGCCAGCAGCTTGTCTTGGACGACGGAATCCTACGAGCAGTACTTC
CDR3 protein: CASSLSWTTESYEQYF

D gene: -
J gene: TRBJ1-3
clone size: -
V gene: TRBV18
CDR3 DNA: TGTGCCAGCTCACCACAAGCCTCACCTGGAAACACCATATATTTT
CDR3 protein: CASSPQASPGNTIYF

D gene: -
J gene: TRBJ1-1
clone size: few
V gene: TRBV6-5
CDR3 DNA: TGTGCCAGCAGCCGTATGCCGGGCGGCACTGAAGCTTTCTTT
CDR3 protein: CASSRMPGGTEAFF

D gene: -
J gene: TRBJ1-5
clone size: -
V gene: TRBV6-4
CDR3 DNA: TGTGCCAGCAGGGCCGGGACACATAGCTATAGCAATCAGCCCCAGCATTTT
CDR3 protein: CASRAGTHSYSNQPQHF

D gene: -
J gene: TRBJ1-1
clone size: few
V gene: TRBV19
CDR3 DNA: TGTGCCAGTAGGCACAGGGATATAGGCACTGAAGCTTTCTTT
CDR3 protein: CASRHRDIGTEAFF

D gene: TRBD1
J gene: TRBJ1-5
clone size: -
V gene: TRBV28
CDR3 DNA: TGTGCCAGCAACCCCTCCGGGACAGGGAGTCAGCCCCAGCATTTT
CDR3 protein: CASNPSGTGSQPQHF

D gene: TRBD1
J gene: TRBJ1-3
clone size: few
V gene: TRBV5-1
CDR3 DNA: TGCGCCAGTCAGGGGGGTTCTGGAAACACCATATATTTT
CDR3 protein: CASQGGSGNTIYF

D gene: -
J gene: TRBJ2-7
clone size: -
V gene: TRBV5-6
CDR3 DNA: TGTGCCAGCAGCTTGTCAGGGCCGGACGAGCAGTACTTC
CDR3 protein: CASSLSGPDEQYF

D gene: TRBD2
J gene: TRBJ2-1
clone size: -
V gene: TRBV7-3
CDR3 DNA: TGTGCCAGCAGTCAAACGCTAGCGGGCCATGAGCAGTTCTTC
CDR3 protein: CASSQTLAGHEQFF

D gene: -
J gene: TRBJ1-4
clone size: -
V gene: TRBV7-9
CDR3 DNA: TGTGCCAGCAGCGTGCCGACAGTAATGAATGAAAAACTGTTTTTT
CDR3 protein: CASSVPTVMNEKLFF

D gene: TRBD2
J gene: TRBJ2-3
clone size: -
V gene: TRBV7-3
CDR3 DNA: TGTGCCAGCAGCGCAAGCGGGGGGGGCACAGATACGCAGTATTTT
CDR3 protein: CASSASGGGTDTQYF

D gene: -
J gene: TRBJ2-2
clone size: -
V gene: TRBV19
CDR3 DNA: TGTGCCAGTAGTATAGACAGGGCTAACACCGGGGAGCTGTTTTTT
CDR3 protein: CASSIDRANTGELFF

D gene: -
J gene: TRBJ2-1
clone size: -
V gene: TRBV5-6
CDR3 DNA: TGTGCCAGCAGCTGGGGGTCTAGCTCCTACAATGAGCAGTTCTTC
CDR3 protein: CASSWGSSSYNEQFF